The sequence of this TCR beta chain was determined in a study of blood T cell repertoires in COVID-19 (dated by TCRdb to about 2020). A note on the overall study: The collaborator samples originated in the United States, Italy and Spain and spanned the acute and convalescent phases of COVID-19. The prospective study material was composed of cDNA or gDNA derived from T cells, B-cell-depleted T cells, or PBMCs. Deeply sampled blood TCRbeta repertoires from subjects exposed to, actively infected with, or recovered from COVID-19 were included in the dataset. The repertoires were released in a freely available public database meant as a resource for research on the immune response to SARS-CoV-2. Samples came from the ongoing ImmuneRACE study (first 160 participants) plus 1,254 subjects from 6 global collaborators. A de-identified subject ID, COVID-19 status, age in years and sex were almost always included in the sample metadata. Where HLA class I and class II types were available, the types were taken from metadata supplied by the sample provider, not from assay-based typing. Here is what the overall study found, with its caveats: How much clinical and demographic metadata was included differed by source and by participant, and the metadata was provided uncurated.

In its sample, this clone was seen a few times. What antigen it recognizes has not been identified. Base quality data are lacking; no much larger clone is found one base away. Participants in the prospective study were aged about 18 to 89 years, lived in some 24 United States geographic areas, and enrolled through a virtual design. Cohort assignment in the prospective study relied on participant-reported clinical history from a screening survey and a study questionnaire. Each participant in the prospective study had whole blood, serum and a nasopharyngeal or oropharyngeal swab collected by mobile phlebotomists. Over a roughly two-month period, participants in the prospective study had the option of providing additional blood draws and questionnaires. Before DNA extraction, prospective study blood samples were shipped either frozen or at room temperature. The immunoSEQ Assay, a bias-controlled multiplex PCR, was used to amplify TCRbeta CDR3 regions from genomic DNA. On the study's bioinformatics: Nucleated cell counts per sample were estimated from amplification of reference gene primers within the assay. To quantify the absolute abundance of each unique TCRbeta CDR3 rearrangement, sequence reads were collapsed and filtered. For each sample, productive Simpson clonality was calculated as the square root of Simpson's diversity index across productive rearrangements. TCRdb mirrors the immuneACCESS table, restricted to in-frame sequences. Some clones are absent from its copies; in checked studies, under half trace to an unresolved V gene, and the reason for the others is unknown. That table gives V, J and clone size, and the DNA gave D and trimming. This sample gives under 350,000 clones in total; 80% to 90% of them show up just once. Together, the top ten hold about 4% of the sample.

From cysteine to phenylalanine, the CDR3 is 18 amino acids long. CDR3 DNA only is kept here, 54 bases in frame from base 1. Compared with germline, V lacks 6 bases and J lacks 1 base; bases without a gene match: 10. According to the germline V gene (reference sequence), CDR1 reads SEHNR and CDR2 reads FQNEAQ. This receptor was taken from a woman aged 35 to 49 with acute COVID-19. The source material was PBMCs or T cells enriched from blood (not recorded which). The chain employs TRBV7-9 and TRBJ2-7, with 15 middle bases fitting TRBD2. The CDR3 in this case is CASSAIAGTSGRSYEQYF. The nucleotide sequence is given as TGTGCCAGCAGTGCTATAGCCGGGACTAGCGGGAGGTCCTACGAGCAGTACTTC.